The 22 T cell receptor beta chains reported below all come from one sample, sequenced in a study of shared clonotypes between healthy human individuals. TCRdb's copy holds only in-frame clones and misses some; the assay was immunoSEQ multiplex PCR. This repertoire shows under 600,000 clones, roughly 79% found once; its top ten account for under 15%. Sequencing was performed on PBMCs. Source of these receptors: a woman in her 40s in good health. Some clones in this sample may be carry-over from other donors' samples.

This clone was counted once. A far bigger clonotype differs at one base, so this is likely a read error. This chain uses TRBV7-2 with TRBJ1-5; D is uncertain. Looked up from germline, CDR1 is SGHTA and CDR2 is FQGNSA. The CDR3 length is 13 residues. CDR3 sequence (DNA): TGTGGCAGCAGCTTAGGGCCTAATCAGCCCCAGCATTTT. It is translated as CGSSLGPNQPQHF.

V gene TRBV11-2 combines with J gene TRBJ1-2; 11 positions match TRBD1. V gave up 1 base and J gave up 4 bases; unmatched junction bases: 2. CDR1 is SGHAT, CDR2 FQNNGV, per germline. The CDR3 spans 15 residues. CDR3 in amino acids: CASSLVGQGVYGYTF. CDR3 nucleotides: TGTGCCAGCAGCTTAGTGGGACAGGGGGTCTATGGCTACACCTTC.

The CDR3 region has the DNA TGTGCCAGCAGTTTTGGAGGGTCTAGCGGGAGTCAAGAGACCCAGTACTTC. Translation gives CASSFGGSSGSQETQYF. The chain employs TRBV28 and TRBJ2-5; 10 nucleotides match TRBD2. Germline CDR1 and CDR2: MDHEN and SYDVKM. Germline trimming cut 3 bases from V and 2 bases from J; bases unmatched to any gene: 9. The CDR3 loop spans 17 amino acids.

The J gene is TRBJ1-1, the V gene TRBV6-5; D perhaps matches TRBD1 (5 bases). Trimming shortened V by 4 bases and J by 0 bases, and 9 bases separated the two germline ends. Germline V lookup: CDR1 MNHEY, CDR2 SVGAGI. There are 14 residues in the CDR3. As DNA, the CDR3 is TGTGCCAGCAGTTCGGGACGGCTGAACACTGAAGCTTTCTTT. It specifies CASSSGRLNTEAFF.

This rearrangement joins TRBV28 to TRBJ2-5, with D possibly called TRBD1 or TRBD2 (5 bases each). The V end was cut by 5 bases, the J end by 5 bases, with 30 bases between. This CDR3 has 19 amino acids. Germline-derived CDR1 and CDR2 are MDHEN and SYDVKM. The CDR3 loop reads CASSPVALRAASLGETQYF. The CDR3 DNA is TGTGCCAGCAGTCCCGTAGCGCTCAGGGCAGCCTCCTTGGGGGAGACCCAGTACTTC. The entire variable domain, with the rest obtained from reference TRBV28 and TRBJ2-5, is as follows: DVKVTQSSRYLVKRTGEKVFLECVQDMDHENMFWYRQDPGLGLRLIYFSYDVKMKEKGDIPEGYSVSREKKERFSLILESASTNQTSMYLCASSPVALRAASLGETQYFGPGTRLLVL.

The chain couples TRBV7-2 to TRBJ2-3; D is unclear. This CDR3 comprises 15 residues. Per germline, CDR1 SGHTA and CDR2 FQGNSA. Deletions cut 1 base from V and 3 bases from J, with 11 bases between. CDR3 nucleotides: TGTGCCAGCAGCTTAGGGGGATACGAAACAGATACGCAGTATTTT. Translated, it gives CASSLGGYETDTQYF. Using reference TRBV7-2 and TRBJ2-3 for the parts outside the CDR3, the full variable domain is GAGVSQSPSNKVTEKGKDVELRCDPISGHTALYWYRQSLGQGLEFLIYFQGNSAPDKSGLPSDRFSAERTGGSVSTLTIQRTQQEDSAVYLCASSLGGYETDTQYFGPGTRLTVL.

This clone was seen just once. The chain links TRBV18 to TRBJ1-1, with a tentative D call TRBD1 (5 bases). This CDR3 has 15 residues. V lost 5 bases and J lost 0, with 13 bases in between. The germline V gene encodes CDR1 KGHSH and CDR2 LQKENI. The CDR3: CASSTGTLMNTEAFF. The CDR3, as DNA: TGTGCCAGCTCAACCGGGACCCTTATGAACACTGAAGCTTTCTTT.

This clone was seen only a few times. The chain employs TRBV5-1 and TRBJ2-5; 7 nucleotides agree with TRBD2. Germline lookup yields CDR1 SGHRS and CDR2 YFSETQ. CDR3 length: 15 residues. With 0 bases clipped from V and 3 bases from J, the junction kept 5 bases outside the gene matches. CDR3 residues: CASSLAVGGEETQYF. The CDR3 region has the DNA TGCGCCAGCAGCTTGGCCGTGGGAGGGGAAGAGACCCAGTACTTC.

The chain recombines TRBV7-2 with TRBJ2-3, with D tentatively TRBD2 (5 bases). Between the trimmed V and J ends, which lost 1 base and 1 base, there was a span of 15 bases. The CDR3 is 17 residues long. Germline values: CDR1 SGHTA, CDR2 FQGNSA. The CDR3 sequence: CASSLVLGSWGTDTQYF. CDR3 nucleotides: TGTGCCAGCAGCTTAGTTCTGGGGAGCTGGGGCACAGATACGCAGTATTTT.

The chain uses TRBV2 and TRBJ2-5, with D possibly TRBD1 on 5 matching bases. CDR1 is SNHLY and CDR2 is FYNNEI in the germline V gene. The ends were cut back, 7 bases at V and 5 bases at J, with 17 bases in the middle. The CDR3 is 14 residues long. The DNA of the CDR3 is TGTGCCAGCACTCGACCCCAGGGTTTGGAGACCCAGTACTTC. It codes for CASTRPQGLETQYF.

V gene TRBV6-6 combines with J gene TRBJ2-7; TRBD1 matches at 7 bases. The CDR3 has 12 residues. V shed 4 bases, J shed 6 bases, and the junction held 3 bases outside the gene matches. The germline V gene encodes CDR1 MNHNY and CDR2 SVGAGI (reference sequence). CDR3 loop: CASSSTGPEQYF. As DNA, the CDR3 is TGTGCCAGCAGTTCGACAGGGCCCGAGCAGTACTTC.

The CDR3 protein is CASSAGQPFGGYEQYF. In DNA, the CDR3 is TGTGCCAGCAGTGCGGGACAACCTTTTGGAGGCTACGAGCAGTACTTC. V usage is TRBV6-1 and J usage is TRBJ2-7, with a weak D call TRBD1 (6 bases). V was trimmed by 4 bases and J by 3 bases, leaving 19 bases between them. Germline V gene sequence: CDR1 MNHNS, CDR2 SASEGT. The CDR3 runs 16 residues.

The CDR3 is CSVQGTRNTEAFF. The CDR3 coding sequence is TGCAGCGTGCAGGGAACCCGGAACACTGAAGCTTTCTTT. This chain connects TRBV29-1 to TRBJ1-1, with TRBD1 as a possible D gene (5 bases). Per the germline V gene, CDR1 is SQVTM and CDR2 is ANQGSEA. V lost 6 bases to trimming and J lost 1 base, with 12 bases between them. This CDR3 spans 13 amino acids.

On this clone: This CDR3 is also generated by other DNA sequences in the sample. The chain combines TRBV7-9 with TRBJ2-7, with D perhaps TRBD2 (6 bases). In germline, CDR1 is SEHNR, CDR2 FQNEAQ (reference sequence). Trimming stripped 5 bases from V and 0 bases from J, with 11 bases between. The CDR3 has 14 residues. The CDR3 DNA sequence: TGTGCCAGCAGCCCCGGGGGACTCTCCTACGAGCAGTACTTC. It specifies CASSPGGLSYEQYF.

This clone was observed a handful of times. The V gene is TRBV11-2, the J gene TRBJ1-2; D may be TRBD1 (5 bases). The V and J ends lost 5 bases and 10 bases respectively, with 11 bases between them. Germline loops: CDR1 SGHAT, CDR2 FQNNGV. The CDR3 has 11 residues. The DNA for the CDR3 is TGTGCCAGCAGCATCATCAGGGACTACACCTTC. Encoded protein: CASSIIRDYTF.

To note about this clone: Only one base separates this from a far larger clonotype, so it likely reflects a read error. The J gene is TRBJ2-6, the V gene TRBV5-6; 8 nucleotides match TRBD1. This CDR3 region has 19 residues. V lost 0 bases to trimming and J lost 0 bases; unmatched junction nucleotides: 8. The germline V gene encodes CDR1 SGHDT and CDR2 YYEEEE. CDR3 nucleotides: TGTGCCAGCAGCTTGGCCGACAGGGGTTGGATCTCTGGGGCCAACGTCCTGACTTTC. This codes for CASSLADRGWISGANVLTF. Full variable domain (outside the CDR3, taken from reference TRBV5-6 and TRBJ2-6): DAGVTQSPTHLIKTRGQQVTLRCSPKSGHDTVSWYQQALGQGPQFIFQYYEEEERQRGNFPDRFSGHQFPNYSSELNVNALLLGDSALYLCASSLADRGWISGANVLTFGAGSRLTVL.

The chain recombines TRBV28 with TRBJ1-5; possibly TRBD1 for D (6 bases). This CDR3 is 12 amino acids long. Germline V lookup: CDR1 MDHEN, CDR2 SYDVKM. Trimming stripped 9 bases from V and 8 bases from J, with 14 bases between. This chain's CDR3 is CASGQSEKPQHF. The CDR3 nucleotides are TGTGCCAGTGGACAGAGCGAAAAGCCCCAGCATTTT. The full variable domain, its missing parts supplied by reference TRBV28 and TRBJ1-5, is DVKVTQSSRYLVKRTGEKVFLECVQDMDHENMFWYRQDPGLGLRLIYFSYDVKMKEKGDIPEGYSVSREKKERFSLILESASTNQTSMYLCASGQSEKPQHFGDGTRLSIL.

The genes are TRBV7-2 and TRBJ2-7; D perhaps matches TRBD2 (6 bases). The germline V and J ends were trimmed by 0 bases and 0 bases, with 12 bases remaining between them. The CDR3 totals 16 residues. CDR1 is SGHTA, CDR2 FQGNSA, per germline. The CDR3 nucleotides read TGTGCCAGCAGCTTAGCCGGGACTTCGAGCTCCTACGAGCAGTACTTC. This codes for CASSLAGTSSSYEQYF. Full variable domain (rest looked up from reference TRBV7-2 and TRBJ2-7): GAGVSQSPSNKVTEKGKDVELRCDPISGHTALYWYRQSLGQGLEFLIYFQGNSAPDKSGLPSDRFSAERTGGSVSTLTIQRTQQEDSAVYLCASSLAGTSSSYEQYFGPGTRLTVT.

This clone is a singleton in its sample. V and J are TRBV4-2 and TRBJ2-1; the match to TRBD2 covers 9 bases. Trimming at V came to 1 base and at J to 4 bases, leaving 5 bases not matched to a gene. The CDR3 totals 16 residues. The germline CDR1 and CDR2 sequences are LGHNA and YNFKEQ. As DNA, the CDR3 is TGTGCCAGCAGCCAAGGGGGGACTAGCAGTTACAATGAGCAGTTCTTC. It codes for CASSQGGTSSYNEQFF.

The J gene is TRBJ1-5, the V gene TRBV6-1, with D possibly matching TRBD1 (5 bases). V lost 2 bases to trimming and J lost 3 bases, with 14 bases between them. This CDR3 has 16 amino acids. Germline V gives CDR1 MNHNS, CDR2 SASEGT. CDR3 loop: CASSEYGQGYNQPQHF. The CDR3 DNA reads TGTGCCAGCAGTGAATACGGTCAGGGCTACAATCAGCCCCAGCATTTT.

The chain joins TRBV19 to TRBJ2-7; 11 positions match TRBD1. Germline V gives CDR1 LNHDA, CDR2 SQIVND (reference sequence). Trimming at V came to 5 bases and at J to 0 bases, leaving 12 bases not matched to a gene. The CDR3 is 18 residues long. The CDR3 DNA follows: TGTGCCAGTAGTCTAAGGCCAAGCGGGACAGGGGGCTCCTACGAGCAGTACTTC. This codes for CASSLRPSGTGGSYEQYF.

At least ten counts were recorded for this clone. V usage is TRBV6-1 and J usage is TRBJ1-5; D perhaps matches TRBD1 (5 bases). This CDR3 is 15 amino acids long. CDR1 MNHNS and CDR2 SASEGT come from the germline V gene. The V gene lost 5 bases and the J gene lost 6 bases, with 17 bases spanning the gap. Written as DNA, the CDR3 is TGTGCCAGCAGTCCACAGTGGGGGGGGAGTCAGCCCCAGCATTTT. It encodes CASSPQWGGSQPQHF.